This TCR beta chain was captured in a study of identical twins' blood T cells. V trimming: 10 bases; J trimming: 3 bases; junction bases outside the gene matches: 5. Germline V lookup: CDR1 MRHNA, CDR2 SNTAGT. The CDR3 spans 12 residues. From the 5' RACE reads, TCRdb called clonotypes with MiXCR, one entry per CDR3 protein. Of hundreds of thousands of distinct CDR3 sequences in the sample, roughly 28% were seen once. Sequencing used PBMCs. This TCR came from a woman between 18 and 50 years old in good health. V and J are TRBV6-4 and TRBJ1-2, with TRBD1 matching over 7 bases. CDR3 bases: TGTGCCACCCGACAGGGAGACTATGGCTACACCTTC. This encodes CATRQGDYGYTF.